Each of the 27 T cell receptor beta chains below was sequenced from the same sample in a study of blood T cell repertoires in COVID-19 (dated by TCRdb to about 2020). Libraries were prepared through the immunoSEQ multiplex PCR assay. In its TCRdb copy, this immuneACCESS table keeps in-frame sequences only and misses some clones. Where compared with another copy, unresolved V genes explain less than half of these, and the others have no known cause. The sample table contains 350,000 to 550,000 clones; only one count was recorded for roughly nine tenths of them. Of the sample, 1.1% falls within the top ten clones. What was sequenced was PBMCs or T cells enriched from blood (not recorded which). The receptors were gathered from a man in his thirties or forties who had recovered from COVID-19.

Worth noting for this clone: The junction does not match germline at one end; this may be a read error. V usage is TRBV6-1 and J usage is TRBJ2-1; D is unclear. The germline V gene encodes CDR1 MNHNS and CDR2 SASEGT. There are 10 residues in the CDR3. The CDR3 DNA reads as TGTGCCAGCAGTGAAGTGGAGCGGTTCTTC. Its translation: CASSEVERFF.

The gene calls are TRBV11-2 and TRBJ2-1; 9 nucleotides align to TRBD2. Germline V gene sequence: CDR1 SGHAT, CDR2 FQNNGV. This CDR3 contains 16 residues. V was pared by 3 bases and J by 5 bases, with 8 bases of the junction left unmatched. CDR3 sequence (DNA): TGTGCCAGCAGCTTGAACGGCGGGAGGGCCCACAATGAGCAGTTCTTC. It yields the protein CASSLNGGRAHNEQFF.

The sample holds one count of this clone. The J gene is TRBJ2-3, the V gene TRBV7-8, with 11 positions matching TRBD2. With 3 bases clipped from V and 5 bases from J, the junction kept 1 base outside the gene matches. Germline loops: CDR1 SGHVS, CDR2 FQNEAQ. The CDR3 spans 14 residues. The CDR3 loop is CASSFLAGGDTQYF. For the CDR3, the DNA is TGTGCCAGCAGCTTCCTAGCGGGAGGAGATACGCAGTATTTT.

This chain connects TRBV3-1 (or the pseudogene TRBV3-2) to TRBJ1-6, with no clear D. The CDR3 sequence is 14 residues long. The germline V and J ends were trimmed by 0 bases and 4 bases, with 4 bases remaining between them. Germline V CDR1 and CDR2: LGHDT, YNNKEL (reference sequence). The CDR3 DNA reads TGTGCCAGCAGCCAAGAGGCATATAATTCACCCCTCCACTTT. This encodes CASSQEAYNSPLHF.

V usage is TRBV28 and J usage is TRBJ2-7; 8 bases agree with TRBD1. The CDR3 runs to 14 residues. Germline CDR1 and CDR2: MDHEN and SYDVKM. Germline trimming cut 5 bases from V and 2 bases from J; bases unmatched to any gene: 5. The CDR3 sequence is CASSQGARAYEQYF. The CDR3 bases are TGTGCCAGCAGTCAGGGGGCGCGGGCCTACGAGCAGTACTTC. Combining the CDR3 with reference TRBV28 and TRBJ2-7 gives the whole variable domain DVKVTQSSRYLVKRTGEKVFLECVQDMDHENMFWYRQDPGLGLRLIYFSYDVKMKEKGDIPEGYSVSREKKERFSLILESASTNQTSMYLCASSQGARAYEQYFGPGTRLTVT.

The chain has TRBV5-4 and TRBJ1-2; D uncertain. Looked up from germline, CDR1 is SGHNT and CDR2 is YYREEE (reference sequence). This CDR3 is built from 13 residues. Trimming stripped 0 bases from V and 8 bases from J, with 11 bases between. The CDR3 is CASSLVGEGGYTF. The CDR3 DNA follows: TGTGCCAGCAGCTTGGTCGGGGAGGGCGGCTACACCTTC.

V is TRBV11-1 and J is TRBJ1-4; D is perhaps TRBD1 (5 bases). Trimming removed 7 bases at V and 4 bases at J, with 19 bases between. The germline CDR1 and CDR2 sequences are SGHAT and FQDESV (reference sequence). The CDR3 is made up of 16 amino acids. The CDR3 reads CASTNTPGLSNEKLFF. The CDR3 region has the DNA TGTGCCAGCACCAACACTCCGGGACTCAGTAATGAAAAACTGTTTTTT.

This chain uses TRBV2 with TRBJ1-1; no clear D gene. This CDR3 has 13 amino acids. Germline assignment: CDR1 SNHLY and CDR2 FYNNEI. V lost 7 bases and J 4 bases, leaving 13 bases between the germline ends. The CDR3 spells CASTQGEGTEAFF. In DNA, the CDR3 is TGTGCCAGCACCCAAGGCGAGGGCACTGAAGCTTTCTTT. The variable domain in full, completed from reference TRBV2 and TRBJ1-1, reads EPEVTQTPSHQVTQMGQEVILRCVPISNHLYFYWYRQILGQKVEFLVSFYNNEISEKSEIFDDQFSVERPDGSNFTLKIRSTKLEDSAMYFCASTQGEGTEAFFGQGTRLTVV.

The J gene is TRBJ2-1, the V gene TRBV11-2; D may be TRBD2 (6 bases). Trimming took off 1 base at V and 4 bases at J, with 14 bases between the two ends. The V gene's germline CDR1 is SGHAT and CDR2 FQNNGV. The length of the CDR3 is 16 residues. CDR3 bases: TGTGCCAGCAGCTTAGTAGTAGCGGAAGGGTACAATGAGCAGTTCTTC. This codes for CASSLVVAEGYNEQFF.

The V and J genes are TRBV11-1 and TRBJ2-3, with a tentative D call TRBD2 (6 bases). V shed 6 bases and J shed 4 bases, with 11 bases lying between them. The V gene's germline CDR1 is SGHAT and CDR2 FQDESV (reference sequence). This CDR3 has 13 amino acids. The CDR3 is CASSSPSADTQYF. The CDR3 bases are TGTGCCAGCAGTTCCCCTAGCGCAGATACGCAGTATTTT.

The chain couples TRBV30 to TRBJ1-6, with TRBD1 matching 7 bases. V gave up 4 bases and J gave up 6 bases; unmatched junction bases: 6. Germline V gene sequence: CDR1 GTSNPN, CDR2 SVGIG (reference sequence). The CDR3 consists of 14 residues. Here the CDR3 DNA reads TGTGCCTGGAACATACAGGGGAGTAATTCACCCCTCCACTTT. The encoded protein is CAWNIQGSNSPLHF.

V and J are TRBV2 and TRBJ2-7, with a tentative D call TRBD1 (5 bases). Germline V gene sequence: CDR1 SNHLY, CDR2 FYNNEI. With 7 bases removed from V and 5 bases from J, the gap between germline ends came to 15 bases. This CDR3 is 13 amino acids long. The DNA of the CDR3 is TGTGCCAGCACCCCCAGCCCAGGGAACGAGCAGTACTTC. This sequence encodes CASTPSPGNEQYF.

V and J are TRBV10-3 and TRBJ1-1, with D tentatively TRBD1 (5 bases). Germline loops: CDR1 ENHRY, CDR2 SYGVKD. Trimming stripped 4 bases from V and 7 bases from J, with 13 bases between. The CDR3 is 13 residues long. CDR3 nucleotide sequence: TGTGCCATCAGTGGCGGGGCAGTAGGTGAAGCTTTCTTT. It specifies CAISGGAVGEAFF.

This chain uses TRBV28 with TRBJ1-2; D remains ambiguous. The germline gives CDR1 MDHEN, CDR2 SYDVKM. The V end lost 5 bases, the J end lost 8 bases, and 21 bases lay between the germline ends. The CDR3 runs to 15 residues. The CDR3 sequence is CASSGVSAVERGYTF. CDR3 in DNA: TGTGCCAGCAGTGGAGTGTCCGCCGTCGAGAGGGGCTACACCTTC.

The gene calls are TRBV5-5 and TRBJ1-6; D uncertain. CDR1 SGHKS and CDR2 YYEKEE come from the germline V gene (reference sequence). Trimming left V 4 bases short and J 6 bases short, with 11 bases between. This CDR3 region has 14 residues. The CDR3 sequence is CASSGGQINSPLHF. CDR3 bases: TGTGCCAGCAGCGGAGGCCAGATTAATTCACCCCTCCACTTT.

V and J are TRBV7-9 and TRBJ2-1; no reliable D call. Germline V CDR1 and CDR2: SEHNR, FQNEAQ (reference sequence). Trimming shortened V by 5 bases and J by 13 bases, and 15 bases separated the two germline ends. The CDR3 is 12 residues long. The CDR3 DNA reads as TGTGCCAGCAGCCCCCAGACACTTAACCAGTTCTTC. Residues: CASSPQTLNQFF.

The chain links TRBV12-3 or TRBV12-4 to TRBJ1-1; 8 bases agree with TRBD1. The V and J ends lost 8 bases and 4 bases, in that order; junction bases with no gene match: 6. The CDR3 totals 13 residues. CDR3 loop: CASLGQVVTEAFF. The CDR3 DNA reads as TGTGCCAGCCTGGGACAGGTTGTCACTGAAGCTTTCTTT.

The V and J genes are TRBV7-9 and TRBJ1-5, with TRBD1 as a possible D gene (6 bases). Trimming cost V 5 bases and J 0 bases, with 11 bases left between them. The CDR3 consists of 15 residues. Per the germline V gene, CDR1 is SEHNR and CDR2 is FQNEAQ (reference sequence). In DNA form, the CDR3 reads TGTGCCAGCAGCCCGTTGGGGGCTAGCAATCAGCCCCAGCATTTT. Translation: CASSPLGASNQPQHF.

This chain links TRBV28 with TRBJ2-7; D is ambiguous. This CDR3 spans 13 amino acids. V was clipped by 8 bases and J by 2 bases, with 13 bases between them. Per the germline V gene, CDR1 is MDHEN and CDR2 is SYDVKM. The CDR3 DNA sequence: TGTGCCAGCGCCAGGCCGGTAGCCTACGAGCAGTACTTC. It translates to CASARPVAYEQYF. The full variable domain, rest sourced from reference TRBV28 and TRBJ2-7, is DVKVTQSSRYLVKRTGEKVFLECVQDMDHENMFWYRQDPGLGLRLIYFSYDVKMKEKGDIPEGYSVSREKKERFSLILESASTNQTSMYLCASARPVAYEQYFGPGTRLTVT.

The gene calls are TRBV16 and TRBJ2-1, with TRBD1 matching 7 bases. V was clipped by 4 bases and J by 8 bases; unmatched bases: 11. Germline V CDR1 and CDR2: KGHSY, FQNENV. This CDR3 spans 15 amino acids. CDR3: CASSPRTGPRDEQFF. Written as DNA, the CDR3 is TGTGCCAGCAGCCCGAGGACAGGCCCCAGGGATGAGCAGTTCTTC.

To note about this clone: Other nucleotide sequences from this sample produce the same CDR3. This CDR3 reads CASSLSSDYEQYF. The CDR3 DNA sequence: TGTGCCAGCAGCTTGAGCAGCGACTACGAGCAGTACTTC. The rearrangement links TRBV7-9 to TRBJ2-7; the D is unclear. Trimming removed 3 bases from V and 3 bases from J, with 9 bases in between. From germline, CDR1 is SEHNR and CDR2 FQNEAQ (reference sequence). The CDR3 sequence is 13 residues long.

V usage is TRBV9 and J usage is TRBJ2-2, with 9 bases aligning to TRBD1. The CDR3 is made up of 19 amino acids. Unmatched junction bases numbered 12, after V lost 0 bases and J lost 3 bases. Germline V gives CDR1 SGDLS, CDR2 YYNGEE. CDR3 sequence: CASSVEVPGRQGDTGELFF. CDR3 DNA: TGTGCCAGCAGCGTAGAGGTCCCAGGCCGACAGGGGGACACCGGGGAGCTGTTTTTT.

The rearrangement joins TRBV28 to TRBJ2-7; 9 bases fit TRBD2. CDR1 MDHEN and CDR2 SYDVKM come from the germline V gene. The CDR3 covers 15 residues. J gave up 0 bases and V 3 bases, and 3 bases lay outside the gene matches. CDR3 region: CASSFPSGASYEQYF. CDR3 DNA sequence: TGTGCCAGCAGTTTTCCTAGCGGGGCCTCCTACGAGCAGTACTTC.

The chain links TRBV4-1 to TRBJ2-1, with D possibly being TRBD2 (7 bases). The germline gives CDR1 MGHRA, CDR2 YSYEKL. V was trimmed by 3 bases and J by 10 bases, leaving 16 bases between them. This CDR3 comprises 14 residues. CDR3 protein: CASSQAGEGGEQFF. The CDR3 DNA reads as TGCGCCAGCAGCCAGGCGGGAGAAGGGGGAGAGCAGTTCTTC.

In the case of this clone: The sample contains more than one DNA sequence encoding this CDR3. The chain combines TRBV28 with TRBJ2-7; the D gene is possibly TRBD1 (6 bases). CDR3 size: 13 residues. CDR1 is MDHEN, CDR2 SYDVKM, per germline. The V and J ends lost 6 bases and 1 base respectively, with 10 bases between them. This chain's CDR3 is CASRPGQSYEQYF. The DNA of the CDR3 is TGTGCCAGCAGGCCGGGACAATCCTACGAGCAGTACTTC.

The chain couples TRBV3-1 (or the pseudogene TRBV3-2) to TRBJ1-6; D uncertain. CDR3 length: 14 amino acids. V was trimmed by 3 bases and J by 16 bases, leaving 19 bases between them. The germline CDR1 and CDR2 sequences are LGHDT and YNNKEL (reference sequence). The CDR3 DNA sequence: TGTGCCAGCAGCCACGTCAACAGCCCCCTTGGGCTCCACTTT. Translation: CASSHVNSPLGLHF.

The rearrangement joins TRBV5-1 to TRBJ2-7; maybe TRBD2 (6 bases). Germline lookup yields CDR1 SGHRS and CDR2 YFSETQ. V was trimmed by 0 bases and J by 1 base, leaving 14 bases between them. The CDR3 loop spans 16 amino acids. CDR3 coding DNA: TGCGCCAGCAGCTTGGGACTCGGGAGTTATTCCTACGAGCAGTACTTC. This encodes CASSLGLGSYSYEQYF. The whole variable domain, filled in from reference TRBV5-1 and TRBJ2-7, reads KAGVTQTPRYLIKTRGQQVTLSCSPISGHRSVSWYQQTPGQGLQFLFEYFSETQRNKGNFPGRFSGRQFSNSRSEMNVSTLELGDSALYLCASSLGLGSYSYEQYFGPGTRLTVT.